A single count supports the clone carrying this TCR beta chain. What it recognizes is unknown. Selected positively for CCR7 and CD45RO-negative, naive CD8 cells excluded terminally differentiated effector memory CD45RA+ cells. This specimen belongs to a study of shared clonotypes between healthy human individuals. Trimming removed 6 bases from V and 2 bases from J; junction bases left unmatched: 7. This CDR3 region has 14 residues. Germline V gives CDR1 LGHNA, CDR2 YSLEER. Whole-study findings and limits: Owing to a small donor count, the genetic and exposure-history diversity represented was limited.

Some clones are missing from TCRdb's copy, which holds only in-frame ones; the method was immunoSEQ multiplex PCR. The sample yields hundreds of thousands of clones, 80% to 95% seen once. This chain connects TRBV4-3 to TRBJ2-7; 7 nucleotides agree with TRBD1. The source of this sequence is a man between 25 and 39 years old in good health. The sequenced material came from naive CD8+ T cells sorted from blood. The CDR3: CASRRDRAAYEQYF. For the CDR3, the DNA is TGCGCCAGCAGACGAGACAGGGCCGCCTACGAGCAGTACTTC.